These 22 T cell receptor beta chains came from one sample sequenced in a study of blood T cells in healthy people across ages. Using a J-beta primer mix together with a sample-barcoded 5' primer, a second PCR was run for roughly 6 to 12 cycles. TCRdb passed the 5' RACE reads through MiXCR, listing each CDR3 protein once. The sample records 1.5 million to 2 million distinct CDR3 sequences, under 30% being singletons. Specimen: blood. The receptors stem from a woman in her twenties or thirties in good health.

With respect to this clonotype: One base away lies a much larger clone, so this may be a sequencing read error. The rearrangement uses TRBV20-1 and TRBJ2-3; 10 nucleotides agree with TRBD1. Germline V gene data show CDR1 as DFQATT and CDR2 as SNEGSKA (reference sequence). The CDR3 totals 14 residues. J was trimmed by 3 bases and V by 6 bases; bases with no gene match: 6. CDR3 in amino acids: CSAERQGATDTQYF. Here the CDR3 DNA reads TGCAGTGCCGAGAGACAGGGGGCAACAGATACGCAGTATTTT.

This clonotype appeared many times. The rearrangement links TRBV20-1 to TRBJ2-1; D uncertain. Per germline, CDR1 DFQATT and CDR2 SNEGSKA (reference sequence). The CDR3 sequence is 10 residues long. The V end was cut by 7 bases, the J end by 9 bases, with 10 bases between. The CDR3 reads CSVKAREQFF. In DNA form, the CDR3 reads TGCAGTGTAAAGGCGCGTGAGCAGTTCTTC.

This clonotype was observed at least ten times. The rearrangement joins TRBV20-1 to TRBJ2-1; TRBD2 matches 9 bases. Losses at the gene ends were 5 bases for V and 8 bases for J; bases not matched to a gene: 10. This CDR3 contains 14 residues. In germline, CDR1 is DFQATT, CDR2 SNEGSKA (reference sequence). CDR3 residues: CSAVLAGVRDEQFF. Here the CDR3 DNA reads TGCAGTGCTGTCTTAGCGGGAGTTAGGGATGAGCAGTTCTTC.

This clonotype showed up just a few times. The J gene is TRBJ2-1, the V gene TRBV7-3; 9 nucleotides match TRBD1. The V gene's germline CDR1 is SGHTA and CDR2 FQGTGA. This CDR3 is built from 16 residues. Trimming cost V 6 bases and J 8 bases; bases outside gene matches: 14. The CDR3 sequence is CASSSSPGQGRHEQFF. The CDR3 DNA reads TGTGCCAGCAGTTCTTCTCCGGGACAGGGTCGGCATGAGCAGTTCTTC. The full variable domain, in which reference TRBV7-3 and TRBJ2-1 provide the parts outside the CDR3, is GAGVSQTPSNKVTEKGKYVELRCDPISGHTALYWYRQSLGQGPEFLIYFQGTGAADDSGLPNDRFFAVRPEGSVSTLKIQRTERGDSAVYLCASSSSPGQGRHEQFFGPGTRLTVL.

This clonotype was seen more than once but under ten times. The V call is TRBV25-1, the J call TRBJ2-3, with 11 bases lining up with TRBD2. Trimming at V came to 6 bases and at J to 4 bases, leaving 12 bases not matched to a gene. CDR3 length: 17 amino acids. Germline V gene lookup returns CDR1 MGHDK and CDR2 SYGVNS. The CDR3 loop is CASRPVLAGGKADTQYF. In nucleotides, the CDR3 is TGTGCCAGCAGGCCTGTGTTAGCGGGAGGGAAGGCAGATACGCAGTATTTT.

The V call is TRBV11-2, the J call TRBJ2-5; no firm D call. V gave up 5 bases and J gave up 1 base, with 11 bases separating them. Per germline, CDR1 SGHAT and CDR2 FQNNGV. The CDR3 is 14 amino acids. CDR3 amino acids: CASSHGRSQETQYF. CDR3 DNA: TGTGCCAGCAGCCATGGACGTAGCCAAGAGACCCAGTACTTC. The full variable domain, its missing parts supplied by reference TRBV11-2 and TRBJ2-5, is EAGVAQSPRYKIIEKRQSVAFWCNPISGHATLYWYQQILGQGPKLLIQFQNNGVVDDSQLPKDRFSAERLKGVDSTLKIQPAKLEDSAVYLCASSHGRSQETQYFGPGTRLLVL.

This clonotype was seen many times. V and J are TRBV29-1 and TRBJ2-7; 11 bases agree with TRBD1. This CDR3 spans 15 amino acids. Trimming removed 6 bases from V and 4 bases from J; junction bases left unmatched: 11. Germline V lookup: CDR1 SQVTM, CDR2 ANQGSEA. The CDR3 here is CSVRGGQGALYEQYF. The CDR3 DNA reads TGCAGCGTGAGGGGCGGACAGGGGGCTTTGTACGAGCAGTACTTC.

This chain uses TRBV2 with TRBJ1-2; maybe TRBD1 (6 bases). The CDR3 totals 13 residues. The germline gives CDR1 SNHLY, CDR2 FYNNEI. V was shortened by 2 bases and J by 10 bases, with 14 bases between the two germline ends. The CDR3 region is CASSESYRVPYTF. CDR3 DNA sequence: TGTGCCAGCAGTGAATCTTACAGGGTCCCCTACACCTTC.

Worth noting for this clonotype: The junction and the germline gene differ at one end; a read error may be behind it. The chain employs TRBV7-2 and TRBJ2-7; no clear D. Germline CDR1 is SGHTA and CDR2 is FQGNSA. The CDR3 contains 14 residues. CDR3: CASSLRTSSHEQYF. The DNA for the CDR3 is TGTGCCAGCAGCTTACGAACCAGCTCCCACGAGCAGTACTTC.

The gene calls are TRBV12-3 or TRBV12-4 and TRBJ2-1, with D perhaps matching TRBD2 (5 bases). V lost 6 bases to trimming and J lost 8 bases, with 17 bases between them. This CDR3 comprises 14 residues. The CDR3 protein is CASRMASMADEQFF. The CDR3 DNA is TGTGCCAGCAGGATGGCTAGCATGGCGGATGAGCAGTTCTTC.

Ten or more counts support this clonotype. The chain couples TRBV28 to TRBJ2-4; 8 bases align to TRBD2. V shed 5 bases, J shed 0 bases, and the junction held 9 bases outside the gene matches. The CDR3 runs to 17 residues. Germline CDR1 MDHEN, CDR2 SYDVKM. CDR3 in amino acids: CASSEPRLALAKNIQYF. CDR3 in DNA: TGTGCCAGCAGTGAGCCGAGACTAGCGCTAGCCAAAAACATTCAGTACTTC.

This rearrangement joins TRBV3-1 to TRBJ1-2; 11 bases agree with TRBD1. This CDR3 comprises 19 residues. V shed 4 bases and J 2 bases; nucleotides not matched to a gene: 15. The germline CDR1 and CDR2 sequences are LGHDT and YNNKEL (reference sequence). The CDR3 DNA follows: TGTGCCAGCAGCCCTTACCGACAGGCCGGGACAGGGGGGAACTATGGCTACACCTTC. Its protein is CASSPYRQAGTGGNYGYTF.

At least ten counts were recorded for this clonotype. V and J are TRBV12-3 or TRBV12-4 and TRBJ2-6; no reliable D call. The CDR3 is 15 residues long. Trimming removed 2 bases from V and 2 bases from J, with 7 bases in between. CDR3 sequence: CASSLRFTGANVLTF. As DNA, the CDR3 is TGTGCCAGCAGTTTAAGATTTACTGGGGCCAACGTCCTGACTTTC.

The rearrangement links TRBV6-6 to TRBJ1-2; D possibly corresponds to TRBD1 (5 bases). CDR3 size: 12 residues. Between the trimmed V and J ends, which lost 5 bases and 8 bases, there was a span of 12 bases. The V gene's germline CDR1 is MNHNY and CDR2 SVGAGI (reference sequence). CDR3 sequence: CASSISGLGYTF. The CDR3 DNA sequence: TGTGCCAGCAGTATCTCGGGGCTAGGCTACACCTTC.

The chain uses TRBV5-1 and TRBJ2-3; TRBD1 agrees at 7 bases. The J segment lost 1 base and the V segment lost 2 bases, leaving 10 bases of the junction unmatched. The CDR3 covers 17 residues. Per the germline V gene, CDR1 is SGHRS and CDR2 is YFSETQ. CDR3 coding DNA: TGCGCCAGCAGCTTCTCAACACGGACAGGTCGCACAGATACGCAGTATTTT. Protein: CASSFSTRTGRTDTQYF.

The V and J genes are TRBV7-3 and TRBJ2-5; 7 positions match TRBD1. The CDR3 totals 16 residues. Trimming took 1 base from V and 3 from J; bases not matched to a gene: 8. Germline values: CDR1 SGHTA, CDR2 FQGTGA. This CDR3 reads CASSLSGQGVKETQYF. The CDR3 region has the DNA TGTGCCAGCAGCTTAAGTGGGCAGGGGGTTAAAGAGACCCAGTACTTC.

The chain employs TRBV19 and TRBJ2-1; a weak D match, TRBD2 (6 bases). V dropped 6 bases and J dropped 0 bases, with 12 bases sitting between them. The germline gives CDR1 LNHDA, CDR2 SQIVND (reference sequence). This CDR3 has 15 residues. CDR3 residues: CASRPLALSYNEQFF. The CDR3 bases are TGTGCCAGTAGGCCTCTAGCGCTCTCCTACAATGAGCAGTTCTTC.

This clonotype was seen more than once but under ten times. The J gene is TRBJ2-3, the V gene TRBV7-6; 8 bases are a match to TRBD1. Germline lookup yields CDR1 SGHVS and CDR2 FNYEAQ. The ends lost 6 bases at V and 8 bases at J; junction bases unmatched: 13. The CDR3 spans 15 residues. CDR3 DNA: TGTGCCAGCAGAACCGGGACAGGAGCCGTGGGTACGCAGTATTTT. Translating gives CASRTGTGAVGTQYF.

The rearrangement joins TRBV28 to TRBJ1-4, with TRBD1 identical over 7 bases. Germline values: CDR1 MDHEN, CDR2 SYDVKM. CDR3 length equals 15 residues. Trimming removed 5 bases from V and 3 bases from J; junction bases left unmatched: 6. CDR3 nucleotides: TGTGCCAGCAGTCATTCCGGGACAGCTAATGAAAAACTGTTTTTT. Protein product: CASSHSGTANEKLFF.

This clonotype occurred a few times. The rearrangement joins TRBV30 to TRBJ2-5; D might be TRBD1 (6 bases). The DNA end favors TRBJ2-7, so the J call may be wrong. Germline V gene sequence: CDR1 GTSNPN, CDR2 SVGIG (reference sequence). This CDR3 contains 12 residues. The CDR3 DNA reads TGTGCCTGGAGTGCCGGACAGTACGAGCAGTACTTC. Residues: CAWSAGQYEQYF.

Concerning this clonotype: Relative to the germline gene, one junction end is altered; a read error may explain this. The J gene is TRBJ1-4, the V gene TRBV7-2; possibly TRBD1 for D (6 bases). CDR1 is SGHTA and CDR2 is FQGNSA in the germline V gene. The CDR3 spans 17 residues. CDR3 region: CAGSPRWTATKDEKLFF. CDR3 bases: TGTGCCGGCAGCCCCCGATGGACAGCGACCAAAGATGAAAAACTGTTTTTT. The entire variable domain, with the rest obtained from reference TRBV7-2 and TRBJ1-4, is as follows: GAGVSQSPSNKVTEKGKDVELRCDPISGHTALYWYRQSLGQGLEFLIYFQGNSAPDKSGLPSDRFSAERTGGSVSTLTIQRTQQEDSAVYLCAGSPRWTATKDEKLFFGSGTQLSVL.

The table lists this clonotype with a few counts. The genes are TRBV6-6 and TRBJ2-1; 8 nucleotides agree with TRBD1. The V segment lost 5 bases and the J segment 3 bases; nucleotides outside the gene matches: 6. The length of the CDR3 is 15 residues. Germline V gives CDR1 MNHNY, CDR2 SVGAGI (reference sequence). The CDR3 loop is CASSTLQGGYNEQFF. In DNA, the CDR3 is TGTGCCAGCAGTACCTTACAGGGGGGCTACAATGAGCAGTTCTTC.